This passage covers 27 T cell receptor beta chains from one sample sequenced in a study of cytomegalovirus exposure and HLA in healthy donors. 60 Vbeta and 13 Jbeta primers were used in PCR. TCRdb's copy holds only in-frame clones and misses some; the assay was immunoSEQ multiplex PCR. This table holds about 150,000 clones, around 79% found once. Specimen: PBMCs. These receptors came from a man aged 25-40 years in good health and CMV-seropositive.

J is TRBJ2-7 and V is TRBV19, with 7 bases matching TRBD1. The junction had 3 bases not matched to a gene; V was cut back by 2 bases and J by 8 bases. CDR3 length equals 12 residues. From germline, CDR1 is LNHDA and CDR2 SQIVND (reference sequence). In DNA, the CDR3 is TGTGCCAGTAGTATAAACAGGGGCAAGCAGTACTTC. This translates into CASSINRGKQYF.

This clone was seen only a few times. This chain joins TRBV30 and TRBJ2-7; 8 nucleotides match TRBD1. The CDR3 is 13 amino acids. Germline loops: CDR1 GTSNPN, CDR2 SVGIG (reference sequence). V gave up 2 bases and J gave up 4 bases; unmatched junction bases: 4. CDR3: CAWSIRGLYEQYF. For the CDR3, the DNA is TGTGCCTGGAGTATCAGGGGGCTATACGAGCAGTACTTC.

The chain is built from TRBV5-6 and TRBJ1-2, with a possible D match to TRBD1 (6 bases). CDR3 size: 13 residues. V lost 2 bases and J lost 8, with 13 bases in between. Per the germline V gene, CDR1 is SGHDT and CDR2 is YYEEEE. In nucleotides, the CDR3 is TGTGCCAGCAGCTTTTGGGGGCGAGAGGGCTACACCTTC. Its protein product is CASSFWGREGYTF.

This sequence joins TRBV19 and TRBJ2-1, with D possibly being TRBD2 (6 bases). V was trimmed by 5 bases and J by 2 bases, leaving 19 bases between them. This CDR3 has 17 residues. Germline V CDR1 and CDR2: LNHDA, SQIVND (reference sequence). CDR3 in amino acids: CASSVGPLATTYNEQFF. The DNA of the CDR3 is TGTGCCAGTAGTGTGGGACCCCTAGCGACCACCTACAATGAGCAGTTCTTC.

This chain joins TRBV6-6 and TRBJ2-7; 11 bases are shared with TRBD2. V lost 6 bases to trimming and J lost 2 bases; unmatched junction nucleotides: 6. Germline V gene sequence: CDR1 MNHNY, CDR2 SVGAGI (reference sequence). The CDR3 loop spans 15 amino acids. CDR3 DNA sequence: TGTGCCAGCAGCCCCAGGACTAGCGGGCCCTACGAGCAGTACTTC. It is translated as CASSPRTSGPYEQYF.

The chain couples TRBV6-5 to TRBJ1-2, with TRBD1 matching 8 bases. Per the germline V gene, CDR1 is MNHEY and CDR2 is SVGAGI. With V trimmed by 2 bases and J by 4 bases, 3 bases remained unmatched. The CDR3 is 14 amino acids. The CDR3 is CASSYDRGAYGYTF. The CDR3, as DNA: TGTGCCAGCAGTTACGACAGGGGTGCCTATGGCTACACCTTC.

V is TRBV11-2 and J is TRBJ2-2; tentatively, D is TRBD1 (5 bases). The CDR3 consists of 16 residues. The germline V gene has CDR1 SGHAT and CDR2 FQNNGV. The V end lost 3 bases, the J end lost 0 bases, and 11 bases lay between the germline ends. DNA of the CDR3: TGTGCCAGCAGCTTCCCCAGGGCCTCGAACACCGGGGAGCTGTTTTTT. Residues: CASSFPRASNTGELFF.

This clone was detected only a few times. This chain joins TRBV14 and TRBJ2-5; 11 nucleotides align to TRBD2. Unmatched junction bases numbered 11, after V lost 7 bases and J lost 4 bases. CDR3 length: 16 amino acids. Germline CDR1 reads SGHDN; CDR2 reads FVKESK. In DNA form, the CDR3 reads TGTGCCAGCATGGCTAGCGGGAGGAGTAAGGGAGAGACCCAGTACTTC. Protein product: CASMASGRSKGETQYF.

The gene calls are TRBV28 and TRBJ2-7; 9 nucleotides agree with TRBD2. Germline values: CDR1 MDHEN, CDR2 SYDVKM. V was clipped by 1 base and J by 5 bases; unmatched bases: 6. The CDR3 contains 15 residues. The CDR3 bases are TGTGCCAGCAGTTTATTAAGCGGGAGGTCCCACGAGCAGTACTTC. It specifies CASSLLSGRSHEQYF.

This clone appeared once. This chain joins TRBV5-6 and TRBJ2-1, with TRBD2 matching over 10 bases. The CDR3 consists of 15 residues. Germline assignment: CDR1 SGHDT and CDR2 YYEEEE. Trimming cost V 5 bases and J 5 bases; bases outside gene matches: 7. CDR3: CASSFGSGGNNEQFF. In nucleotides, the CDR3 is TGTGCCAGCAGTTTCGGTAGCGGGGGGAACAATGAGCAGTTCTTC.

The CDR3 bases are TGCGCCAGCAGCACGACGATAGCGGGAAATTACAATGAGCAGTTCTTC. It codes for CASSTTIAGNYNEQFF. This chain uses TRBV5-1 with TRBJ2-1, with TRBD2 matching 8 bases. V dropped 4 bases and J dropped 4; count of bases not matched to a gene: 10. This CDR3 is 16 amino acids long. The germline CDR1 and CDR2 sequences are SGHRS and YFSETQ. Drawing the rest from reference TRBV5-1 and TRBJ2-1, the complete variable domain is KAGVTQTPRYLIKTRGQQVTLSCSPISGHRSVSWYQQTPGQGLQFLFEYFSETQRNKGNFPGRFSGRQFSNSRSEMNVSTLELGDSALYLCASSTTIAGNYNEQFFGPGTRLTVL.

This clone appeared a single time. The chain employs TRBV5-1 and TRBJ2-3, with D tentatively TRBD2 (5 bases). V lost 2 bases and J lost 2, with 9 bases in between. The CDR3 spans 14 residues. CDR1 is SGHRS, CDR2 YFSETQ, per germline. This chain's CDR3 is CASSLQRDTDTQYF. The CDR3 coding sequence is TGCGCCAGCAGCTTACAGAGGGACACAGATACGCAGTATTTT.

Of note for this clone: The sample contains more than one DNA sequence encoding this CDR3. V is TRBV27 and J is TRBJ1-2; 8 positions match TRBD1. Germline loops: CDR1 MNHEY, CDR2 SMNVEV (reference sequence). V shed 1 base and J 2 bases; nucleotides not matched to a gene: 3. CDR3 length equals 15 residues. CDR3 coding DNA: TGTGCCAGCAGTTTATTGGCAGGGGGCAACTATGGCTACACCTTC. Amino acids: CASSLLAGGNYGYTF.

The genes are TRBV29-1 and TRBJ2-1, with 9 bases matching TRBD2. Germline values: CDR1 SQVTM, CDR2 ANQGSEA. CDR3 length: 17 residues. V trimming: 3 bases; J trimming: 0 bases; junction bases outside the gene matches: 9. The CDR3 DNA reads as TGCAGCGTTGAGGCTAGCGGGAAATCGGGCTCCTACAATGAGCAGTTCTTC. Protein: CSVEASGKSGSYNEQFF.

The chain couples TRBV9 to TRBJ2-3, with D perhaps TRBD1 (6 bases). V lost 4 bases and J 6 bases, leaving 12 bases between the germline ends. CDR1 is SGDLS and CDR2 is YYNGEE in the germline V gene. CDR3 length: 13 amino acids. The CDR3 DNA follows: TGTGCCAGCAGCATCGACAGGCAGGATACGCAGTATTTT. Protein product: CASSIDRQDTQYF.

The chain links TRBV6-5 to TRBJ2-7, with 7 bases identical to TRBD1. The length of the CDR3 is 14 residues. CDR1 is MNHEY, CDR2 SVGAGI, per germline. J was trimmed by 2 bases and V by 2 bases; bases with no gene match: 3. Here the CDR3 reads CASSYDRATYEQYF. The CDR3, as DNA: TGTGCCAGCAGTTACGACAGGGCGACCTACGAGCAGTACTTC.

This clone was detected only once. The chain recombines TRBV5-1 with TRBJ2-5; TRBD1 is a possible D gene (5 bases). CDR3 size: 17 residues. The V gene lost 1 base and the J gene lost 4 bases, with 20 bases spanning the gap. Per the germline V gene, CDR1 is SGHRS and CDR2 is YFSETQ. The chain's CDR3 is CASSLRPPQGKGETQYF. DNA of the CDR3: TGCGCCAGCAGCTTGAGGCCCCCTCAGGGTAAAGGAGAGACCCAGTACTTC. Full variable domain (rest looked up from reference TRBV5-1 and TRBJ2-5): KAGVTQTPRYLIKTRGQQVTLSCSPISGHRSVSWYQQTPGQGLQFLFEYFSETQRNKGNFPGRFSGRQFSNSRSEMNVSTLELGDSALYLCASSLRPPQGKGETQYFGPGTRLLVL.

This chain links TRBV7-9 with TRBJ1-1; D perhaps matches TRBD1 (5 bases). The CDR3 loop spans 15 amino acids. The V gene's germline CDR1 is SEHNR and CDR2 FQNEAQ (reference sequence). Trimming took off 0 bases at V and 1 base at J, with 9 bases between the two ends. In DNA, the CDR3 is TGTGCCAGCAGCTTAGCCCCCAGGGCGAACACTGAAGCTTTCTTT. It is translated as CASSLAPRANTEAFF.

The chain joins TRBV28 to TRBJ1-1; D is unclear. From germline, CDR1 is MDHEN and CDR2 SYDVKM. CDR3 length equals 13 residues. The V and J ends lost 7 bases and 13 bases respectively, with 22 bases between them. CDR3 in amino acids: CASTFSGLPGGFF. DNA for the CDR3: TGTGCCAGCACGTTCTCCGGGCTCCCCGGAGGTTTCTTT.

The chain carries TRBV30 and TRBJ1-2; no clear D. The ends were cut back, 3 bases at V and 11 bases at J, with 13 bases in the middle. Germline CDR1 is GTSNPN and CDR2 is SVGIG (reference sequence). This CDR3 spans 11 amino acids. CDR3 protein: CAWSGGVDYTF. The CDR3 bases are TGTGCCTGGAGCGGCGGGGTCGATTACACCTTC.

This CDR3 reads CASSQAAGDVLETQYF. The CDR3 nucleotides read TGTGCCAGCAGCCAGGCGGCGGGGGACGTCCTTGAGACCCAGTACTTC. The chain uses TRBV7-7 and TRBJ2-5, with TRBD2 identical over 7 bases. The CDR3 loop spans 16 amino acids. Germline lookup yields CDR1 SSHAT and CDR2 FNYEAQ (reference sequence). V lost 5 bases, J lost 5 bases, and 14 bases stayed unmatched.

The chain links TRBV27 to TRBJ1-1, with 9 nucleotides matching TRBD1. The germline V gene encodes CDR1 MNHEY and CDR2 SMNVEV (reference sequence). The V segment lost 5 bases and the J segment 3 bases; nucleotides outside the gene matches: 7. The CDR3 has 15 residues. The CDR3 nucleotides read TGTGCCAGCAGTACCCTGGACAGGGGAGACACTGAAGCTTTCTTT. Its protein is CASSTLDRGDTEAFF.

The chain has TRBV27 and TRBJ2-7, with TRBD2 identical over 11 bases. Germline CDR1 reads MNHEY; CDR2 reads SMNVEV (reference sequence). The V segment lost 4 bases and the J segment 0 bases; nucleotides outside the gene matches: 2. This CDR3 region has 15 residues. CDR3 nucleotides: TGTGCCAGCAGTTCGGGACTAGCGGCCTCCTACGAGCAGTACTTC. Its translation is CASSSGLAASYEQYF.

This sequence joins TRBV5-1 and TRBJ2-1; a weak D match, TRBD1 (5 bases). V shed 6 bases and J shed 4 bases, with 8 bases lying between them. The CDR3 contains 12 residues. Germline V lookup: CDR1 SGHRS, CDR2 YFSETQ. The CDR3 reads CASTDSYNEQFF. For the CDR3, the DNA is TGCGCCAGCACAGACAGTTACAATGAGCAGTTCTTC.

This rearrangement joins TRBV30 to TRBJ1-2, with a possible D match to TRBD1 (5 bases). The CDR3 is 12 amino acids. Germline V gives CDR1 GTSNPN, CDR2 SVGIG (reference sequence). Trimming removed 2 bases at V and 4 bases at J, with 8 bases between. The CDR3 sequence: CAWSWGGYGYTF. The CDR3 nucleotides are TGTGCCTGGAGTTGGGGGGGCTATGGCTACACCTTC.

This rearrangement joins TRBV23-1 to TRBJ1-5, with D possibly TRBD1 on 6 matching bases. TRBV23-1 is flagged as an ORF with uncertain function. Between the trimmed V and J ends, which lost 2 bases and 0 bases, there was a span of 35 bases. This CDR3 is 24 amino acids long. The chain's CDR3 is CASSQPPPYHRVAPVNYSNQPQHF. CDR3 coding DNA: TGCGCCAGCAGTCAACCGCCGCCTTATCACAGGGTCGCGCCCGTCAACTATAGCAATCAGCCCCAGCATTTT.

V is TRBV27 and J is TRBJ2-2; no clear D. The CDR3 covers 14 residues. V lost 4 bases and J 3 bases, leaving 9 bases between the germline ends. Germline V gene lookup returns CDR1 MNHEY and CDR2 SMNVEV (reference sequence). The CDR3 DNA is TGTGCCAGCAGTTCTTTAGATGACACCGGGGAGCTGTTTTTT. This encodes CASSSLDDTGELFF.